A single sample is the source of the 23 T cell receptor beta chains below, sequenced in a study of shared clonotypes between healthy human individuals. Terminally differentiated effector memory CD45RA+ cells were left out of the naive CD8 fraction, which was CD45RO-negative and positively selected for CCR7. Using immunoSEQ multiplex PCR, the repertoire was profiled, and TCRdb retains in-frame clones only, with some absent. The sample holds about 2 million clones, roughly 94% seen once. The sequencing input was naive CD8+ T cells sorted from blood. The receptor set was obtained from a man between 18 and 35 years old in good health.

The CDR3 DNA sequence: TGTGCCAGCAGCGAGGGGGGGTACAGTAATGAAAAACTGTTTTTT. Translated: CASSEGGYSNEKLFF. The chain links TRBV9 to TRBJ1-4; possible D gene TRBD1, 6 bases. The CDR3 has 15 residues. Germline V gene sequence: CDR1 SGDLS, CDR2 YYNGEE. V was pared by 3 bases and J by 4 bases, with 13 bases between.

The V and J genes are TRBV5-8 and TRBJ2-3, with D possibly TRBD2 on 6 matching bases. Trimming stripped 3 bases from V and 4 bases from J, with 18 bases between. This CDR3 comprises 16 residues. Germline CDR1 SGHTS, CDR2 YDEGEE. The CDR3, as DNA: TGTGCCAGCAGCTGGAGACGGGGGAGAGAAGCAGATACGCAGTATTTT. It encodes CASSWRRGREADTQYF.

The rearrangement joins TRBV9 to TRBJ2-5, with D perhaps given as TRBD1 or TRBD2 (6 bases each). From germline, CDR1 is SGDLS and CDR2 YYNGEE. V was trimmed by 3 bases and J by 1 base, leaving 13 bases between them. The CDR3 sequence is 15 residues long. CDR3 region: CASSASGASQETQYF. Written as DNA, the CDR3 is TGTGCCAGCAGCGCATCGGGGGCGAGCCAAGAGACCCAGTACTTC.

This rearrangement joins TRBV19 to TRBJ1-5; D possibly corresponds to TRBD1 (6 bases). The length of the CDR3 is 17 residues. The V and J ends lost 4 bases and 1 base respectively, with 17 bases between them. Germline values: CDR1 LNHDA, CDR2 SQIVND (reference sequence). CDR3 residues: CASSRPEGGRSNQPQHF. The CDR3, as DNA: TGTGCCAGTAGTAGACCCGAAGGGGGGAGAAGCAATCAGCCCCAGCATTTT.

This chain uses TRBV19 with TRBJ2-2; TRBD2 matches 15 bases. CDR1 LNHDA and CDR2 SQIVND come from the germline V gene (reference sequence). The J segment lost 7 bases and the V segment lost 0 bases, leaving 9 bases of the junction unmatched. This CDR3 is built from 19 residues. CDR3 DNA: TGTGCCAGTAGTATAGACGGACTAGCGGGAGGGCCCGTCTTCGGGGAGCTGTTTTTT. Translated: CASSIDGLAGGPVFGELFF.

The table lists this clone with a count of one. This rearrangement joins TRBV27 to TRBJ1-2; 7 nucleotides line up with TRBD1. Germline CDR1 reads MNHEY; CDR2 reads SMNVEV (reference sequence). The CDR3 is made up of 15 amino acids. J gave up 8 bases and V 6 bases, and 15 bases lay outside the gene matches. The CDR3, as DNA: TGTGCCAGCAGCCACACAGGGGCGGGTCCTCAAGGCTACACCTTC. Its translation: CASSHTGAGPQGYTF.

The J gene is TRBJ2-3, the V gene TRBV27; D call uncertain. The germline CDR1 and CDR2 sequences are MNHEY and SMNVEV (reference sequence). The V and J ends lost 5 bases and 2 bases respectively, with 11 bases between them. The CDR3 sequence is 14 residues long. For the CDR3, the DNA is TGTGCCAGCAGTCCCTTGGGGATCACAGATACGCAGTATTTT. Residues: CASSPLGITDTQYF.

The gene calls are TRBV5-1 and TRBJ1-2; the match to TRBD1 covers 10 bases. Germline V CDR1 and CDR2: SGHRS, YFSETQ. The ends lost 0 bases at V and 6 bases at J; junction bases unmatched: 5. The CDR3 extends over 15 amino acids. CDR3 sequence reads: CASSLAFGTGDGYTF. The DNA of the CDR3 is TGCGCCAGCAGCTTGGCCTTCGGGACAGGGGATGGCTACACCTTC. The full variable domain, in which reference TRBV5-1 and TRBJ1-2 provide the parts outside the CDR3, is KAGVTQTPRYLIKTRGQQVTLSCSPISGHRSVSWYQQTPGQGLQFLFEYFSETQRNKGNFPGRFSGRQFSNSRSEMNVSTLELGDSALYLCASSLAFGTGDGYTFGSGTRLTVV.

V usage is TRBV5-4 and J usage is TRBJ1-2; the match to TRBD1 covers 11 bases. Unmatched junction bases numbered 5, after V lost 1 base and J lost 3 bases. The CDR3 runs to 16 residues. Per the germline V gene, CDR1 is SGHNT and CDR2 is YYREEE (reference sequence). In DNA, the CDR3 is TGTGCCAGCAGCTTGAATGGACAGGGGGCAGACTATGGCTACACCTTC. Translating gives CASSLNGQGADYGYTF.

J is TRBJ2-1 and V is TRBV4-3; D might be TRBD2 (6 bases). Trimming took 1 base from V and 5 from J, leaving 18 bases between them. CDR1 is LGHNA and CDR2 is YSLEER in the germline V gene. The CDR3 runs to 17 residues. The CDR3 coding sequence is TGCGCCAGCAGCCAAGGGCCCCCGGGCGGGGAGGACAATGAGCAGTTCTTC. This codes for CASSQGPPGGEDNEQFF.

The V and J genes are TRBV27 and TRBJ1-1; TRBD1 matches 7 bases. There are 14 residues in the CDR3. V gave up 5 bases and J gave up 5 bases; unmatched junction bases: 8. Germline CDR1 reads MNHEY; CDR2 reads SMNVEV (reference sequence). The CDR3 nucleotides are TGTGCCAGCAGTGTAACAGGGGATGGGACTGAAGCTTTCTTT. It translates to CASSVTGDGTEAFF.

The CDR3 sequence is CASSTRTANTGELFF. CDR3 DNA sequence: TGTGCCAGCAGTACAAGGACAGCGAACACCGGGGAGCTGTTTTTT. V gene TRBV28 combines with J gene TRBJ2-2; D is perhaps TRBD1 (6 bases). With 5 bases removed from V and 0 bases from J, the gap between germline ends came to 10 bases. The CDR3 spans 15 residues. Germline CDR1 MDHEN, CDR2 SYDVKM. Drawing the rest from reference TRBV28 and TRBJ2-2, the complete variable domain is DVKVTQSSRYLVKRTGEKVFLECVQDMDHENMFWYRQDPGLGLRLIYFSYDVKMKEKGDIPEGYSVSREKKERFSLILESASTNQTSMYLCASSTRTANTGELFFGEGSRLTVL.

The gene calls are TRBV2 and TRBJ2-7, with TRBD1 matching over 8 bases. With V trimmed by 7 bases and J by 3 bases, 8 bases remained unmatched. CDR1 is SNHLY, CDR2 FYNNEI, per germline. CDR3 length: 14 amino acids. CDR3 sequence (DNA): TGTGCCAGCAATCCGGGACAGGACCACTACGAGCAGTACTTC. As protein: CASNPGQDHYEQYF.

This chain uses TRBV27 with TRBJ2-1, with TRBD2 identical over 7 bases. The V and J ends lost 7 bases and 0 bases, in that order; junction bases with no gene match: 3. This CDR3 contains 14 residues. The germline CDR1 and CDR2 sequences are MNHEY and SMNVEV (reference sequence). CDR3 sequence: CASTPGGSYNEQFF. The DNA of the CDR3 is TGTGCCAGCACCCCGGGGGGCTCCTACAATGAGCAGTTCTTC.

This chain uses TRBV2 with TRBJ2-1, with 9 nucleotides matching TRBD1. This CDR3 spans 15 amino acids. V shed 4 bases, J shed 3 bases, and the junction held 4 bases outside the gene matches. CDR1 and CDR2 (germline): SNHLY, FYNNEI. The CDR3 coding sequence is TGTGCCAGCAGTGGGACAGGGGAACGCTACAATGAGCAGTTCTTC. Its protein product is CASSGTGERYNEQFF.

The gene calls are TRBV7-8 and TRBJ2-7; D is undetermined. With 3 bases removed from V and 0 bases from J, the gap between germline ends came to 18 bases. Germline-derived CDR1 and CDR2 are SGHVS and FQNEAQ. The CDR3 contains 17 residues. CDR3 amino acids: CASSFNLRQLSSYEQYF. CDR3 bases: TGTGCCAGCAGCTTCAATCTGCGGCAGCTGAGCTCCTACGAGCAGTACTTC.

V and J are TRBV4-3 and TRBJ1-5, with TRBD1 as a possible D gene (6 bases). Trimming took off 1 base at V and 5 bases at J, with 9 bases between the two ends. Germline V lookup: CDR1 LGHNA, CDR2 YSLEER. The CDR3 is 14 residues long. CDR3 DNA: TGCGCCAGCAGCCAAGGGGCAGGGGATCAGCCCCAGCATTTT. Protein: CASSQGAGDQPQHF.

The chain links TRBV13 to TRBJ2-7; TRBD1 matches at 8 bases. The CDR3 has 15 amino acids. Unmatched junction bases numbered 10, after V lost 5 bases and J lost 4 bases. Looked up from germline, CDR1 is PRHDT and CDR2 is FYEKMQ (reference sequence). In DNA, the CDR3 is TGTGCCAGCAGCGGAGGGACAGGCGGATCGTACGAGCAGTACTTC. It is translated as CASSGGTGGSYEQYF.

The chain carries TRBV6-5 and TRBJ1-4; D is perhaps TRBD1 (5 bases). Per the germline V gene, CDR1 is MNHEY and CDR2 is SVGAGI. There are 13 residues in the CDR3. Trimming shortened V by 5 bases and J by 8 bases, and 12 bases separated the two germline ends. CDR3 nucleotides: TGTGCCAGCAGTCCCGGGGCAACCGAAAAACTGTTTTTT. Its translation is CASSPGATEKLFF.

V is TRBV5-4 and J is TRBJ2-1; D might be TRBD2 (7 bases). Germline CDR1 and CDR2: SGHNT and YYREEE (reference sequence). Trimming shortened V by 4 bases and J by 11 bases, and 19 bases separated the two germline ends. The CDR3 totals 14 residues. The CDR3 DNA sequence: TGTGCCAGCAGCCAAGTCGGGGGGCCAGGCCAGCAGTTCTTC. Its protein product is CASSQVGGPGQQFF.

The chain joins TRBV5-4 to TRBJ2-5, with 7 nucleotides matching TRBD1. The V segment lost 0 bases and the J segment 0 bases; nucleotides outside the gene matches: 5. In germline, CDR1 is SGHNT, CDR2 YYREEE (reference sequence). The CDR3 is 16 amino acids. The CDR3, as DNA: TGTGCCAGCAGCTTGGAAGGCAGGGGGTACCAAGAGACCCAGTACTTC. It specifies CASSLEGRGYQETQYF.

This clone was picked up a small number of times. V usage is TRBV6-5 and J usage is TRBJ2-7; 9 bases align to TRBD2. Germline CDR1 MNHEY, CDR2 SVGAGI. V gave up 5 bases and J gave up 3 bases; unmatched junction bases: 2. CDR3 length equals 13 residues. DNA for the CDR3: TGTGCCAGCAGTATAGCGGGGGACTACGAGCAGTACTTC. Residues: CASSIAGDYEQYF.

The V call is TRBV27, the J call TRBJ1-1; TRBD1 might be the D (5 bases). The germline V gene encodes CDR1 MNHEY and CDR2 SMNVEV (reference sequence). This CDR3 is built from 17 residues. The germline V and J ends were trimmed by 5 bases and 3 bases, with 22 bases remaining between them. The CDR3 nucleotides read TGTGCCAGCAGTAGCCTTAAAGTGGGGGGTAGGGACACTGAAGCTTTCTTT. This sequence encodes CASSSLKVGGRDTEAFF.